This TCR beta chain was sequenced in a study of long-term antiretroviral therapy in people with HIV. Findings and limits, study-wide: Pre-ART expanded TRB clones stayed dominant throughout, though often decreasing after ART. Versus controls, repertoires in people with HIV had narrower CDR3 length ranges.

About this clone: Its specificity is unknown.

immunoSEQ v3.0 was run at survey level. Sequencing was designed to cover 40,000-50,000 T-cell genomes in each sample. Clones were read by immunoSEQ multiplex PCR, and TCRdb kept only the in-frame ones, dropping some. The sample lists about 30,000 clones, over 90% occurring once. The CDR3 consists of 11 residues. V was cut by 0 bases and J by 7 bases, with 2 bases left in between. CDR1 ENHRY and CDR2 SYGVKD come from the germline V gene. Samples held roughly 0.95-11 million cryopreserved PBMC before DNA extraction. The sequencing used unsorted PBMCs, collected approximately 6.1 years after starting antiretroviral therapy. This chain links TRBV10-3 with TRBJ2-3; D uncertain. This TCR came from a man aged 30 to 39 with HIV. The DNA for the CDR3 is TGTGCCATCAGTGAGTCGTATACGCAGTATTTT. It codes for CAISESYTQYF.